Included here is one T cell receptor beta chain sequence, with context. This sample is part of a study of shared clonotypes between healthy human individuals. Clones were read by immunoSEQ multiplex PCR, and TCRdb kept only the in-frame ones, dropping some. The sample has 450,000 to 500,000 clones; around three quarters are singletons. The CDR3 is 15 residues long. Trimming pared 3 bases from V and 4 bases from J, leaving 16 bases between. From germline, CDR1 is SGDLS and CDR2 YYNGEE. Input material: PBMCs. This sequence was found in a woman between 40 and 55 years old in good health. Some clones in this sample may be carry-over from other donors' samples. The V call is TRBV9, the J call TRBJ2-5; maybe TRBD2 (6 bases). The CDR3 region has the DNA TGTGCCAGCAGCGCCCCGGGACTCGTGGGAGAGACCCAGTACTTC. Residues: CASSAPGLVGETQYF.